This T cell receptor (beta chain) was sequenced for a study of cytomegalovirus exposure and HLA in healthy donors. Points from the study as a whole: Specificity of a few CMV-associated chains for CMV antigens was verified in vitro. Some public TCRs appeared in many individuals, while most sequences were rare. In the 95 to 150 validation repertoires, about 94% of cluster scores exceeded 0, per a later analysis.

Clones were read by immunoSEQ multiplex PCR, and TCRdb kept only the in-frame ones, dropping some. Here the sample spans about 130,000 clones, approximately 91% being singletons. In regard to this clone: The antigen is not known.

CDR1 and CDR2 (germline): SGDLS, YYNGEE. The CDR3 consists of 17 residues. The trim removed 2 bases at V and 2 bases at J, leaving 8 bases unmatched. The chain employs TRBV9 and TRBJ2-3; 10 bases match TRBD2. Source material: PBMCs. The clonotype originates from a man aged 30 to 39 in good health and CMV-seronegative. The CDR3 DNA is TGTGCCAGCAGCGTGATAGCGGGAGGCGGGTTCACAGATACGCAGTATTTT. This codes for CASSVIAGGGFTDTQYF.